Each of the 8 T cell receptor beta chains below was sequenced from the same sample in a study of OX40 agonist ivuxolimab in advanced cancers. TCRdb's copy holds only in-frame clones and misses some; the assay was immunoSEQ multiplex PCR. The profile covers some 74,000 clones, with around 90% appearing a single time and approximately 1.1% taken by the ten largest. Sequenced material: CD4+ or CD8+ T cells sorted from blood, taken in a trial of the OX40 agonist ivuxolimab. These receptors all stem from an adult with an advanced solid tumor such as melanoma, head and neck, liver or kidney cancer.

The V and J genes are TRBV5-1 and TRBJ2-6, with TRBD1 identical over 7 bases. The CDR3 extends over 15 amino acids. The junction had 2 bases not matched to a gene; V was cut back by 2 bases and J by 3 bases. The V gene's germline CDR1 is SGHRS and CDR2 YFSETQ. This CDR3 is CASSLGGGGANVLTF. Here the CDR3 DNA reads TGCGCCAGCAGCTTAGGGGGCGGTGGGGCCAACGTCCTGACTTTC.

This clone was counted between two and nine times. The J gene is TRBJ2-7, the V gene TRBV6-5; TRBD2 aligns across 8 bases. Germline assignment: CDR1 MNHEY and CDR2 SVGAGI. This CDR3 is built from 14 residues. J gave up 4 bases and V 2 bases, and 4 bases lay outside the gene matches. CDR3 DNA sequence: TGTGCCAGCAGTTACGCAGCGGGAGAGTACGAGCAGTACTTC. Protein sequence: CASSYAAGEYEQYF.

The rearrangement links TRBV7-6 to TRBJ1-2; 7 bases are shared with TRBD1. CDR3 length: 15 residues. Trimming at V came to 0 bases and at J to 4 bases, leaving 5 bases not matched to a gene. Germline lookup yields CDR1 SGHVS and CDR2 FNYEAQ. CDR3: CASSLAGGAGYGYTF. Here the CDR3 DNA reads TGTGCCAGCAGCTTAGCAGGGGGCGCGGGCTATGGCTACACCTTC.

The chain is built from TRBV5-1 and TRBJ2-7; TRBD1 aligns across 8 bases. The CDR3 sequence is 15 residues long. The J segment lost 3 bases and the V segment lost 0 bases, leaving 5 bases of the junction unmatched. Germline assignment: CDR1 SGHRS and CDR2 YFSETQ. In DNA, the CDR3 is TGCGCCAGCAGCTTGGCAGGGGGCGTGGGCTACGAGCAGTACTTC. Translating it yields CASSLAGGVGYEQYF. The variable domain in full, with the rest retrieved from reference TRBV5-1 and TRBJ2-7, is KAGVTQTPRYLIKTRGQQVTLSCSPISGHRSVSWYQQTPGQGLQFLFEYFSETQRNKGNFPGRFSGRQFSNSRSEMNVSTLELGDSALYLCASSLAGGVGYEQYFGPGTRLTVT.

This clone was counted a few times. The chain employs TRBV7-2 and TRBJ2-7; D not resolved. There are 12 residues in the CDR3. CDR1 and CDR2 from the germline V gene are SGHTA and FQGNSA. V dropped 5 bases and J dropped 0 bases, with 5 bases sitting between them. CDR3 nucleotide sequence: TGTGCCAGCAGCCCTAGCTCCTACGAGCAGTACTTC. Translating it yields CASSPSSYEQYF.

The V gene is TRBV5-6, the J gene TRBJ2-1; no firm D call. V lost 5 bases and J 9 bases, leaving 24 bases between the germline ends. Germline-derived CDR1 and CDR2 are SGHDT and YYEEEE. The CDR3 spans 16 residues. CDR3 sequence: CASRPLAILDSREQFF. The CDR3 DNA reads as TGTGCCAGCAGACCGCTGGCGATATTAGATTCCCGTGAGCAGTTCTTC.

This clone was seen once. J is TRBJ1-1 and V is TRBV7-3, with D possibly matching TRBD1 (5 bases). From germline, CDR1 is SGHTA and CDR2 FQGTGA. This CDR3 spans 16 amino acids. Trimming stripped 1 base from V and 4 bases from J, with 16 bases between. The CDR3 spells CASSLKPPGGGTEAFF. In DNA, the CDR3 is TGTGCCAGCAGCTTAAAGCCCCCTGGCGGGGGCACTGAAGCTTTCTTT.

The V gene is TRBV5-1, the J gene TRBJ2-1, with 8 bases identical to TRBD2. Germline V gene sequence: CDR1 SGHRS, CDR2 YFSETQ. The CDR3 runs to 16 residues. V gave up 4 bases and J gave up 5 bases; unmatched junction bases: 11. CDR3 amino acids: CASSLGAAGVNNEQFF. CDR3 nucleotide sequence: TGCGCCAGCAGCCTGGGGGCAGCGGGGGTAAACAATGAGCAGTTCTTC.